Described below is a single T cell receptor beta chain sequence and its context. What antigen it recognizes has not been identified. No clone much larger than this one lies a single base away; base qualities are absent. The CDR3, from cysteine to phenylalanine, totals 18 residues. The kept DNA is CDR3 alone, 54 bases in frame from the first base. V is reduced by 5 bases and J by 4 bases, leaving a spacing of 25 bases between them. From the germline V gene, CDR1 is SGHTA and CDR2 is FQGNSA. The data are from a study of shared clonotypes between healthy human individuals (dated by TCRdb to the early 2020s). Context from the whole study: The cohort included three men and a couple of women between 18 and 49 years of age. For each donor, three plates each were used for CD4 naive and CD4 memory, two plates were used for CD8 naive, and one plate was used for CD8 memory. Blood TCR repertoires of a handful of healthy adults were deeply sequenced to estimate repertoire size and the extent of clonotype sharing between individuals. Different laboratories and diverse techniques were used to prepare libraries and sequence TCR repertoires, to increase sequencing depth and limit assay-specific biases. Between about 0.8 and 9.5 billion PBMCs per donor were obtained by leukapheresis. On the study overall, not on this receptor specifically: When several donors were compared, the shared fraction of clonotypes was approximately 5% for naive CD4, around 4% for naive CD8, more than 2% for memory CD4, and 0.4% for memory CD8. Estimated clonotype richness was generally larger for naive than for memory subsets. Compared with non-shared clonotypes, clonotypes shared by all four sorted-subset donors had higher generation probabilities. Pairwise subsampling led to the expectation that sequencing depth would affect the degree of clonotype sharing among donors. The genetic and exposure-history diversity represented was limited by the small number of donors. Even with the large sequencing depth, rarefaction of the sorted-subset datasets indicated that sequencing was incomplete. Sampling was limited to blood, and TCR repertoires in tissue likely differ from TCR repertoires in blood.

The donors were healthy, HIV-negative adults who had no recently reported acute infections or vaccinations. Only Caucasian adults living in Nashville, Tennessee, USA were represented among the donors. CD4+ T cells were enriched through magnetic negative selection, after which naive cells were positively selected on CD45RA and the remaining negative fraction served as the memory subset. After blood collection by leukapheresis, PBMCs were isolated using Ficoll-Histopaque density gradient centrifugation and then cryopreserved in the vapor phase of liquid nitrogen. Analytical flow cytometry was used to check the purity and quantity of every magnetically sorted T cell population. Genomic DNA was isolated from every sorted fraction and measured by UV absorbance on a Nanodrop 2000c. Using the deep immunoSEQ assay, multiplex PCR amplified TCR CDR3 regions from genomic DNA. Extracted genomic DNA from each cell subset was distributed evenly across all wells of several immunoSEQ 96-well plates, and each plate was treated as a replicate. Each replicate PCR for sorted subsets received around 0.2 ug genomic DNA, equal to 28,000 or so T cell genomes. Purified libraries were measured with a Qubit 3.0 fluorometer, size-checked on a Bioanalyzer 2100, and measured again with the KAPA Library Quantification kit. Every immunoSEQ 96-well plate was sequenced on a separate single-read 150-cycle Illumina NextSeq 550 flow cell. The source study handled its data this way. Because only junctional sequences without quality scores were contained in the immunoSEQ output, filtering matching that applied to full-length reads could not be performed. Sequences were annotated with PyIR, a Python wrapper for IgBLAST v1.9, using IMGT germline references to assign V/J genes and CDR3. Reads were filtered out if the reads had weak V/J assignments (E-value above 1e-6), no CDR3, stop codons, out-of-frame junctions, or ambiguous translated residues. V3J clonotypes were defined as sequences sharing an identical inferred V gene, J gene, and CDR3 amino acid sequence. To compute the percentage overlap between repertoires, the number of shared unique clonotypes was divided by the size of the smaller repertoire. Three approaches were used to assess repertoire richness: RTK rarefaction, the Chao1 estimator, and Recon v2.1 estimates of unobserved clonotypes. Generation probabilities for all TCRbeta clonotypes obtained by the gDNA method from a handful of donors were computed using OLGA. The source is immuneACCESS, and TCRdb retained only in-frame sequences with V and J called. Part of the clones is not carried over; for the studies checked, unresolved V genes explain less than half of this, and the remainder is unexplained. The V and J calls and clone size are taken from that table; D and trimming were inferred from the DNA. In all, the sample holds some 1,100,000 clones, and 78% of those were seen once. The ten largest clones take up more than 0.5% of the sample.

The clonotype originates from a man between 18 and 35 years old in good health. Some clones in this sample may be carry-over from other donors' samples. Sequenced sample: memory CD4+ T cells from PBMCs. The sample's cell subset or site label, decoded: CD45RA-negative fraction. The rearrangement combines TRBV7-2 with TRBJ2-3; a weak D assignment points to TRBD2 (6 bases agree). The CDR3 region reads CASSQSRSGPGEADTQYF. The DNA sequence is given as TGTGCCAGCAGCCAATCCCGAAGCGGTCCTGGGGAGGCAGATACGCAGTATTTT. Outside the CDR3, residues come from the reference TRBV7-2 and TRBJ2-3 proteins, so the full variable domain is: GAGVSQSPSNKVTEKGKDVELRCDPISGHTALYWYRQSLGQGLEFLIYFQGNSAPDKSGLPSDRFSAERTGGSVSTLTIQRTQQEDSAVYLCASSQSRSGPGEADTQYFGPGTRLTVL.